A single TCR beta chain is shown here with its context. The assay was immunoSEQ multiplex PCR, and TCRdb's table has in-frame clones only and misses some. Seen here are about 50,000 clones, around 90% observed once, and the top ten hold around 0.6%. This sample was included in a study of T cell changes during pregnancy in multiple sclerosis. V was trimmed by 7 bases and J by 9 bases, leaving 19 bases between them. This CDR3 has 14 amino acids. Germline CDR1 reads MDHEN; CDR2 reads SYDVKM. The chain combines TRBV28 with TRBJ2-1, with a tentative D call TRBD2 (6 bases). Sequenced material: CD4+ T cells from peripheral blood mononuclear cells, taken after pregnancy. The receptor was isolated from a female donor in good health, enrolled as a control in a pregnancy study. This CDR3 reads CASISGVPSGEQFF. The CDR3 DNA reads TGTGCCAGCATTAGCGGCGTTCCCTCGGGTGAGCAGTTCTTC.